The present T cell receptor (beta chain) was sequenced within a study of Ad26.COV2.S vaccination and SARS-CoV-2 variants. The V gene's germline CDR1 is SGHTS and CDR2 YDEGEE. V lost 0 bases to trimming and J lost 9 bases, with 18 bases between them. The CDR3 loop spans 15 amino acids. Only in-frame clones appear in the TCRdb table, and some are missing; sequencing was by immunoSEQ multiplex PCR. This table holds 300,000 to 400,000 clones, 85% found once. Treatment reported: over 15 received Ad26.COV2.S at low or high dose, single or two shots; about 5 received placebo; per-sample allocation not given. Specimens were obtained on day 63 following the first vaccine or placebo injection.

This receptor was identified in a person between 18 and 59 years old who received the Ad26.COV2.S COVID-19 vaccine or a placebo. The sequencing here drew on peripheral blood, taken in a trial of Ad26.COV2.S vaccine versus placebo. The J gene is TRBJ1-1, the V gene TRBV5-8; D is uncertain. CDR3 DNA sequence: TGTGCCAGCAGCTTGGCCTTAGGTGGCGGGTTCCAAGCTTTCTTT. It codes for CASSLALGGGFQAFF.